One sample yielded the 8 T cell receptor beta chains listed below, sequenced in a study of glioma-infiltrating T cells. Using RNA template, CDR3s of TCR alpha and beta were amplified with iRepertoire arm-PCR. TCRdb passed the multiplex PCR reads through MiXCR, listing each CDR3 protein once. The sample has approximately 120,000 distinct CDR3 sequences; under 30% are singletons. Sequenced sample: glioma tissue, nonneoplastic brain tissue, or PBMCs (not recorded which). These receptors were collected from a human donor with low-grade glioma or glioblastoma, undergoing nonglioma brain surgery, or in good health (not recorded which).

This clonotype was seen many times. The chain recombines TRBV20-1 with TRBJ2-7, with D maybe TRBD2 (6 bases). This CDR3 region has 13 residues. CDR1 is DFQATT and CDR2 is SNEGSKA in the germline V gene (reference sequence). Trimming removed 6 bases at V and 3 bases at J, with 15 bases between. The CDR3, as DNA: TGCAGTGCAAGGGTCGGGAGAAGCTACGAGCAGTACTTC. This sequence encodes CSARVGRSYEQYF.

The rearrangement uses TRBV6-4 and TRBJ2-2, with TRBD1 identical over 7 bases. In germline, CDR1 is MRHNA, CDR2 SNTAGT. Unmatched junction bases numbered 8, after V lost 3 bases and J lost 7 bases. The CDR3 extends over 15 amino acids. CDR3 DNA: TGTGCCAGCAGTGAAAACAGGGGTTACGGCGGGGAGCTGTTTTTT. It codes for CASSENRGYGGELFF.

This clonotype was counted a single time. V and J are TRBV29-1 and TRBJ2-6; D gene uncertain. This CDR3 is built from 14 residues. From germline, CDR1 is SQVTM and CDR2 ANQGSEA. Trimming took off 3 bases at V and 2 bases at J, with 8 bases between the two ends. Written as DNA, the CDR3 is TGCAGCGTTGACTCTGTTCCTGGGGCCAACGTCCTGACTTTC. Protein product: CSVDSVPGANVLTF.

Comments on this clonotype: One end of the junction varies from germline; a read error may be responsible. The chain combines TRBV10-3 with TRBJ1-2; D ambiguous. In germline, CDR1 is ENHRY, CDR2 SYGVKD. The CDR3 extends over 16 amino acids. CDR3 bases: TGTGCCATCATTGAGGAAAAGGGTTGGTCTAACTATGGCTACACCTTC. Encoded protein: CAIIEEKGWSNYGYTF.

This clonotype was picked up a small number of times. DNA of the CDR3: TGTGCCATCAGTGACAATCGGGGGAAGAATTACGAGCAGTACTTC. Protein sequence: CAISDNRGKNYEQYF. The rearrangement joins TRBV10-3 to TRBJ2-7; a weak D match, TRBD2 (6 bases). The CDR3 is made up of 15 amino acids. V was shortened by 3 bases and J by 4 bases, with 16 bases between the two germline ends. The germline CDR1 and CDR2 sequences are ENHRY and SYGVKD.

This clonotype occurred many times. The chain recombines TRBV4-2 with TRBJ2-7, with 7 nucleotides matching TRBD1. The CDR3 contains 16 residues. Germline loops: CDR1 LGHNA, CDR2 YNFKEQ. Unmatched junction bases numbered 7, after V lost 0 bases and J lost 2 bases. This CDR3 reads CASSQDRSGGTYEQYF. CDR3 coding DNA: TGTGCCAGCAGCCAAGATAGGTCAGGGGGAACCTACGAGCAGTACTTC.

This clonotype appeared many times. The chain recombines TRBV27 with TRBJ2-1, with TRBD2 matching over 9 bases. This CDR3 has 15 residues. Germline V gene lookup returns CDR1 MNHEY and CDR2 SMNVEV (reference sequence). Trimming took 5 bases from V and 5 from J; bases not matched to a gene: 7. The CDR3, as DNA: TGTGCCAGCAGTCCCTTAGCGGGAGTAAACAATGAGCAGTTCTTC. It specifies CASSPLAGVNNEQFF.

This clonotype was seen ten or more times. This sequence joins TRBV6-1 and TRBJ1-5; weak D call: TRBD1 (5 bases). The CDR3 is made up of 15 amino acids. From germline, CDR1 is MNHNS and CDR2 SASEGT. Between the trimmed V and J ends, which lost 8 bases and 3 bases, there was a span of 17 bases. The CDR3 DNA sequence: TGTGCCAGCCTCCCCCGGGGGGGGAACAATCAGCCCCAGCATTTT. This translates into CASLPRGGNNQPQHF.